The T cell receptor beta chain under discussion was sequenced for a study of identifying expanded T cells in peripheral blood. Regarding the study as a whole: Variance in clone template counts between two-week samples significantly increased with total template count across all healthy donors. Over approximately two and four weeks, about 15 and 18 clones changed, versus approximately 1.2 between replicates.

The germline V gene has CDR1 SGHTS and CDR2 YDEGEE. The CDR3 is made up of 15 amino acids. The V end was cut by 0 bases, the J end by 0 bases, with 8 bases between. The count of this clone is one. Its antigen is unidentified. The method was immunoSEQ multiplex PCR; TCRdb's version includes in-frame clones alone and lacks a portion of them. Of 55,000 to 80,000 clones in the sample, approximately 80% were seen once. No infections or other immune events were documented during collection. The chain recombines TRBV5-8 with TRBJ2-3; unclear D gene. Source material: blood. This sequence originates from a person between 18 and 70 years old in good health. The CDR3 spells CASSLGSLSTDTQYF. The CDR3 DNA follows: TGTGCCAGCAGCTTGGGGTCTCTTAGCACAGATACGCAGTATTTT.